This is a list of T cell receptor beta chains from one sample in a study of T cells in Graves' hyperthyroidism and ophthalmopathy. In TCRdb, the multiplex PCR reads were re-called with MiXCR into one record per CDR3 protein. The sample contains around 350,000 distinct CDR3 sequences, about 18% of which appear only once. Sequencing input: blood. All receptors come from a woman between 25 and 40 years old with Graves' hyperthyroidism that later progressed to Graves' ophthalmopathy. The CDR3 runs from the conserved cysteine through the conserved F or W. The D gene is left open where the match is weak. Rows give clone size only sometimes, using once, few, many, or a class for an expanded clone.

CDR3 protein | CDR3 DNA | J gene | D gene | clone size | V gene
CASSDKRTGVTDTQYF | TGTGCCAGCAGTGACAAAAGGACAGGGGTCACAGATACGCAGTATTTT | TRBJ2-3 | TRBD1 | many | TRBV12-3/TRBV12-4
CASSKRALLSYGYTF | TGTGCCAGCAGCAAACGGGCCCTACTCAGTTATGGCTACACCTTC | TRBJ1-2 | . | . | TRBV5-8
CASSIVQGPRQETQYF | TGTGCCAGCAGCATCGTACAGGGGCCTCGCCAAGAGACCCAGTACTTC | TRBJ2-5 | TRBD1 | many | TRBV13
CASSPQESVNQPQHF | TGTGCCAGCAGCCCTCAAGAGTCAGTCAATCAGCCCCAGCATTTT | TRBJ1-5 | . | . | TRBV7-8
CASSDFPKSPGQGASYEQYF | TGCGCCAGCAGTGACTTCCCAAAGTCCCCGGGACAGGGGGCTTCCTACGAGCAGTACTTC | TRBJ2-7 | TRBD1 | . | TRBV10-2
CAGQGEVAKNIQYF | TGTGCCGGACAGGGGGAAGTAGCCAAAAACATTCAGTACTTC | TRBJ2-4 | TRBD1 | many | TRBV2
CASGLVGSGLAGDYEQFF | TGTGCTAGTGGTTTGGTAGGGTCTGGACTAGCGGGAGATTATGAGCAGTTCTTC | TRBJ2-1 | TRBD2 | few | TRBV12-5
CASRPGGNTEAFF | TGTGCCAGCAGACCAGGGGGTAACACTGAAGCTTTCTTT | TRBJ1-1 | TRBD1 | many | TRBV6-2/TRBV6-3
CASSQDRRREVVHTGELFF | TGCGCCAGCAGCCAAGATAGGAGGAGGGAAGTGGTTCACACCGGGGAGCTGTTTTTT | TRBJ2-2 | . | many | TRBV4-1
CASSRDRQGRSTDTQYF | TGTGCCAGCAGCCGCGACCGACAGGGGCGTAGCACAGATACGCAGTATTTT | TRBJ2-3 | TRBD1 | many | TRBV7-8
CASSLDTGANQPQHF | TGTGCCAGCAGTTTAGACACAGGGGCCAATCAGCCCCAGCATTTT | TRBJ1-5 | TRBD1 | many | TRBV28
CASSLDAQSEYETYGYTF | TGTGCCAGCAGCTTAGATGCCCAGTCGGAGTATGAAACCTATGGCTACACCTTC | TRBJ1-2 | . | many | TRBV11-2
CASRSGQGATTTYEQYF | TGCGCCAGCAGATCGGGACAGGGGGCAACCACAACATACGAGCAGTACTTC | TRBJ2-7 | TRBD1 | many | TRBV5-1
CASSPGRWAGELFF | TGTGCCAGCAGCCCGGGACGTTGGGCCGGGGAGCTGTTTTTT | TRBJ2-2 | . | . | TRBV13
CASSSWTAVYGYTF | TGTGCCAGCAGCTCTTGGACGGCTGTCTATGGCTACACCTTC | TRBJ1-2 | . | once | TRBV7-9
CASSLRGSNNQPQHF | TGTGCCAGCAGTTTGAGAGGGAGTAACAATCAGCCCCAGCATTTT | TRBJ1-5 | . | few | TRBV5-5
CASKSSGRGRGEETQYF | TGTGCCAGCAAGTCGTCCGGTCGAGGGCGCGGGGAAGAGACCCAGTACTTC | TRBJ2-5 | . | . | TRBV5-4
CASSPRRPTYTDTQYF | TGTGCCAGCAGCCCACGGAGGCCCACTTACACAGATACGCAGTATTTT | TRBJ2-3 | . | many | TRBV7-9
CASSYSEQSVQYF | TGTGCCAGCAGTTACTCTGAACAGTCCGTTCAGTACTTC | TRBJ2-4 | . | few | TRBV6-5
CASSIVGGMGNQPQHF | TGTGCCAGTAGTATAGTAGGGGGTATGGGCAATCAGCCCCAGCATTTT | TRBJ1-5 | . | many | TRBV19
CASSFGAGSTDTQYF | TGTGCCAGCAGTTTTGGGGCGGGGAGCACAGATACGCAGTATTTT | TRBJ2-3 | . | many | TRBV28
CASSQGGQFQETQYF | TGTGCCAGCAGCCAAGGGGGACAGTTTCAAGAGACCCAGTACTTC | TRBJ2-5 | TRBD1 | many | TRBV3-1
CASSYRGMDQPQHF | TGTGCCAGCAGTTATCGGGGGATGGATCAGCCCCAGCATTTT | TRBJ1-5 | . | . | TRBV28
CASSTPDRVNGYTF | TGTGCCAGTAGTACCCCGGACAGGGTAAATGGCTACACCTTC | TRBJ1-2 | TRBD1 | many | TRBV19
CSATVPGTRPDEQFF | TGCAGTGCAACGGTCCCCGGGACTCGCCCCGACGAGCAGTTCTTC | TRBJ2-1 | . | . | TRBV20-1
CASSEDSTGELFF | TGTGCCAGCAGTGAAGACTCCACCGGGGAGCTGTTTTTT | TRBJ2-2 | . | many | TRBV2
CASRYDLNTEAFF | TGCGCCAGCCGGTACGACTTGAACACTGAAGCTTTCTTT | TRBJ1-1 | . | . | TRBV5-1
CASSEQWTANKVGSTEAFF | TGCGCCAGCAGTGAGCAATGGACAGCAAATAAAGTTGGGAGCACTGAAGCTTTCTTT | TRBJ1-1 | . | few | TRBV10-2
CASSLYRDTYEQYF | TGTGCCAGCAGTTTATACAGGGATACCTACGAGCAGTACTTC | TRBJ2-7 | . | many | TRBV12-3/TRBV12-4
CAWSVQPYNEQFF | TGTGCCTGGAGTGTACAGCCTTACAATGAGCAGTTCTTC | TRBJ2-1 | . | . | TRBV30
CASSIEQQGGGYTF | TGTGCCAGTAGTATAGAGCAACAGGGTGGCGGCTACACCTTC | TRBJ1-2 | . | . | TRBV19
CASSRFGQGPGHYGYTF | TGTGCCAGCAGCAGGTTTGGGCAGGGTCCTGGCCACTATGGCTACACCTTC | TRBJ1-2 | . | many | TRBV7-9
CASSEEGTGVSYEQYF | TGTGCCAGCAGTGAAGAAGGGACAGGGGTCTCCTACGAGCAGTACTTC | TRBJ2-7 | TRBD1 | many | TRBV25-1
CASSLGNSNQPQHF | TGTGCCAGCAGTTTAGGTAACTCGAATCAGCCCCAGCATTTT | TRBJ1-5 | . | many | TRBV27
CAWSQIPTGKDEAFF | TGTGCCTGGAGCCAGATCCCGACAGGGAAAGATGAAGCTTTCTTT | TRBJ1-1 | TRBD1 | many | TRBV30
CATRPGQVEKAFF | TGTGCCACCCGTCCCGGACAGGTTGAAAAAGCTTTCTTT | TRBJ1-1 | TRBD1 | few | TRBV6-1
CASSEIEGEKLFF | TGTGCCAGCAGTGAAATTGAGGGTGAAAAACTGTTTTTT | TRBJ1-4 | . | many | TRBV2
CASSPGLAGETQYF | TGCGCCAGCAGCCCGGGACTAGCGGGAGAGACCCAGTACTTC | TRBJ2-5 | TRBD2 | few | TRBV5-1
CATSKTPGPETPIHNYGYTF | TGTGCCACCAGCAAAACCCCCGGGCCGGAAACTCCAATCCATAACTATGGCTACACCTTC | TRBJ1-2 | . | many | TRBV15
CASSLTTSGSGYTF | TGCGCCAGCAGCTTAACCACGTCGGGGAGCGGCTACACCTTC | TRBJ1-2 | . | many | TRBV5-1
CASSLSSIISGANVLTF | TGTGCCAGCAGCTTGTCGAGTATTATCTCTGGGGCCAACGTCCTGACTTTC | TRBJ2-6 | . | few | TRBV5-6
CSAKLVRNYEQYF | TGCAGTGCTAAGTTAGTTAGGAACTACGAGCAGTACTTC | TRBJ2-7 | . | many | TRBV20-1
CASSLRQGYNEQFF | TGCGCCAGCAGCTTGAGGCAGGGGTACAATGAGCAGTTCTTC | TRBJ2-1 | . | many | TRBV5-1
CASSLSLEDTQYF | TGTGCCAGCTCACTTTCCTTGGAGGATACGCAGTATTTT | TRBJ2-3 | . | many | TRBV18
CATSNQGFNQPQHF | TGTGCCACCAGCAATCAGGGGTTCAATCAGCCCCAGCATTTT | TRBJ1-5 | . | many | TRBV15
CASSEIWAGARHGYTF | TGTGCCAGCAGTGAAATTTGGGCAGGGGCGAGGCATGGCTACACCTTC | TRBJ1-2 | . | many | TRBV6-1
CASSVTVSTDTQYF | TGTGCCAGTAGTGTCACGGTGAGCACAGATACGCAGTATTTT | TRBJ2-3 | . | . | TRBV19
CASSLDFSWRPQETQYF | TGTGCCAGCAGCCTAGATTTTTCTTGGAGGCCTCAAGAGACCCAGTACTTC | TRBJ2-5 | . | many | TRBV3-1
CASSDREPSYNSPLHF | TGTGCCAGCAGCGACCGGGAACCCTCCTATAATTCACCCCTCCACTTT | TRBJ1-6 | . | few | TRBV6-1
CASSRGVWETQYF | TGCGCCAGCAGCCGAGGGGTCTGGGAGACCCAGTACTTC | TRBJ2-5 | . | once | TRBV4-1
CASSRTGEVQPQHF | TGTGCCAGCAGTCGCACAGGGGAGGTACAGCCCCAGCATTTT | TRBJ1-5 | TRBD1 | few | TRBV28
CASSLISGNYGYTF | TGTGCCAGCAGTTTAATTTCAGGGAACTATGGCTACACCTTC | TRBJ1-2 | . | many | TRBV28
CASSLVAGHTAETYNEQFF | TGTGCCAGCAGCTTAGTAGCGGGACACACAGCAGAAACCTACAATGAGCAGTTCTTC | TRBJ2-1 | TRBD2 | . | TRBV11-2
CASSQEDSNQPQHF | TGTGCCAGCAGCCAAGAGGACAGCAATCAGCCCCAGCATTTT | TRBJ1-5 | . | many | TRBV3-1
CSARIIGLPGEQYF | TGCAGTGCTAGAATTATCGGGCTACCAGGAGAGCAGTACTTC | TRBJ2-7 | . | many | TRBV20-1